The clone carrying this T cell receptor beta chain was seen a handful of times. This sample was taken from a study of blood T cells in healthy people across ages. In the study overall: Capturing about one barcoded beta molecule per two T cells was achieved by template switching.

CDR1 SEHNR and CDR2 FQNEAQ come from the germline V gene (reference sequence). The CDR3 has 15 amino acids. The use of a sample-barcoded 5' primer and a J-beta primer mix characterized a second PCR of about 6 to 12 cycles. From the 5' RACE reads, TCRdb called clonotypes with MiXCR, one entry per CDR3 protein. The data contain some 640,000 distinct CDR3 sequences, about half of them singletons. The chain recombines TRBV7-9 with TRBJ2-5; 9 bases match TRBD1. Judging by the DNA end, TRBJ2-7 fits better; the J call may be wrong. The source is a woman between 55 and 75 years old in good health. What was sequenced was blood. CDR3 in amino acids: CASSPRDRDFYEQYF. CDR3 bases: TGTGCCAGCAGCCCCCGGGACAGGGATTTCTACGAGCAGTACTTC.